This T cell receptor beta chain came from a study of T cell responses to AZD1222 COVID-19 vaccine. Study-level points and caveats: Across the whole spike, CD4 TCRs peaked at regions 160-218 and 743-854.

On this clone itself: Antigen unknown.

Produced via immunoSEQ multiplex PCR; TCRdb's table is partial and in-frame only. Among around 99,000 clones, about nine tenths were seen once, and the ten largest hold approximately 4%. The CDR3 extends over 14 amino acids. Trimming removed 2 bases from V and 9 bases from J, with 17 bases in between. CDR1 and CDR2 from the germline V gene are SNHLY and FYNNEI. This chain connects TRBV2 to TRBJ2-7; D is perhaps TRBD1 or TRBD2 (6 bases each). The source of this sequence is an adult in good health. Specimen: peripheral blood, collected on day 0 of AZD1222 vaccination. In nucleotides, the CDR3 is TGTGCCAGCAGTGAAACTTCGGGGGCGAGGGGGCAGTACTTC. This codes for CASSETSGARGQYF.